Listed below are T cell receptor beta chains from one sample, sequenced in a study of cytomegalovirus exposure and HLA in healthy donors. Clones were sequenced by immunoSEQ multiplex PCR, and TCRdb holds only the in-frame ones, with some missing. The sample has some 160,000 clones, roughly 85% seen once. The specimen was PBMCs. The source is a woman aged 40 to 50 in good health and CMV-seronegative. The CDR3 runs from the conserved cysteine through the conserved F or W. Fields, in order: D gene, V gene, clone size, J gene, CDR3 DNA, CDR3 protein. A D gene is named only where the DNA matches it firmly. For some rows the clone size is stated as once, few or many, or as a class when expanded; others skip it.

d_call: TRBD1
v_call: TRBV19
clone_size: -
j_call: TRBJ1-2
cdr3_nt: TGTGCCAGTAACCCGGACAGGGGCCTTATGGATGGCTACACCTTC
cdr3_aa: CASNPDRGLMDGYTF

d_call: TRBD1
v_call: TRBV2
clone_size: -
j_call: TRBJ1-2
cdr3_nt: TGTGCCAGCAGTCAATTAGACAGGGGGCTTTATGGCTACACCTTC
cdr3_aa: CASSQLDRGLYGYTF

d_call: TRBD2
v_call: TRBV11-3
clone_size: -
j_call: TRBJ2-1
cdr3_nt: TGTGCCAGCAGCCCGCGGGGAGGCGGGGGGGCATGGTTCTTC
cdr3_aa: CASSPRGGGGAWFF

d_call: -
v_call: TRBV4-2
clone_size: -
j_call: TRBJ1-4
cdr3_nt: TGTGCCGGCAGCCCTGACACTGGGGCGAATGAAAAACTGTTTTTT
cdr3_aa: CAGSPDTGANEKLFF

d_call: TRBD1
v_call: TRBV19
clone_size: -
j_call: TRBJ2-5
cdr3_nt: TGTGCCAGTAGTATTGGAGGGACAGGGGAGACCCAGTACTTC
cdr3_aa: CASSIGGTGETQYF

d_call: TRBD1
v_call: TRBV2
clone_size: -
j_call: TRBJ1-5
cdr3_nt: TGTGCCAGCAGTGATGGCAGGGGGAATCAGCCCCAGCATTTT
cdr3_aa: CASSDGRGNQPQHF

d_call: TRBD2
v_call: TRBV10-3
clone_size: -
j_call: TRBJ2-1
cdr3_nt: TGTGCCATCAGTGAGTCGATCGCGGGGGGTCGGAATGAGCAGTTCTTC
cdr3_aa: CAISESIAGGRNEQFF

d_call: TRBD1
v_call: TRBV5-8
clone_size: few
j_call: TRBJ1-5
cdr3_nt: TGTGCCAGCAGCCCAAGGACAGGCTTAGGTCAGCCCCAGCATTTT
cdr3_aa: CASSPRTGLGQPQHF

d_call: TRBD2
v_call: TRBV27
clone_size: -
j_call: TRBJ2-1
cdr3_nt: TGTGCCAGCAAGTTGGGACTAGCGGGTTACAATGAGCAGTTCTTC
cdr3_aa: CASKLGLAGYNEQFF

d_call: TRBD2
v_call: TRBV13
clone_size: -
j_call: TRBJ2-2
cdr3_nt: TGTGCCAGCAGCTTAGAGCCTAGCGGGGGGGCCCTATCTGCGAACACCGGGGAGCTGTTTTTT
cdr3_aa: CASSLEPSGGALSANTGELFF

d_call: TRBD1
v_call: TRBV5-6
clone_size: -
j_call: TRBJ1-2
cdr3_nt: TGTGCCAGCAGCTCGGACAGGGGTAACTATGGCTACACCTTC
cdr3_aa: CASSSDRGNYGYTF

d_call: TRBD2
v_call: TRBV7-6
clone_size: once
j_call: TRBJ2-1
cdr3_nt: TGTGCCAGCAGCTTAGCGCAGCTAGCGGGAGGCCTCGTCTCCTACAATGAGCAGTTCTTC
cdr3_aa: CASSLAQLAGGLVSYNEQFF

d_call: TRBD2
v_call: TRBV7-3
clone_size: once
j_call: TRBJ2-1
cdr3_nt: TGTGCCAGCAGCTTACCGGGACTAGAAGCTCCCCAGTTCTTC
cdr3_aa: CASSLPGLEAPQFF

d_call: -
v_call: TRBV5-1
clone_size: -
j_call: TRBJ2-5
cdr3_nt: TGCGCCAGCAGCTTGGCCAGGGGGGCTCCCCAAGAGACCCAGTACTTC
cdr3_aa: CASSLARGAPQETQYF

d_call: -
v_call: TRBV5-1
clone_size: -
j_call: TRBJ1-4
cdr3_nt: TGCGCCAGCAGCTTACACACAGGGCGGATGGGTGAAAAACTGTTTTTT
cdr3_aa: CASSLHTGRMGEKLFF

d_call: -
v_call: TRBV10-3
clone_size: few
j_call: TRBJ2-5
cdr3_nt: TGTGCCATCAGTGGAGGGACATCGGAGACCCAGTACTTC
cdr3_aa: CAISGGTSETQYF

d_call: -
v_call: TRBV27
clone_size: -
j_call: TRBJ2-2
cdr3_nt: TGTGCCAGCAGTTTCCTTACCGGGGAGCTGTTTTTT
cdr3_aa: CASSFLTGELFF

d_call: TRBD1
v_call: TRBV15
clone_size: -
j_call: TRBJ1-4
cdr3_nt: TGTGCCACCAGCAGGGGACAGGGGATTGGTATGGAAAAACTGTTTTTT
cdr3_aa: CATSRGQGIGMEKLFF

d_call: -
v_call: TRBV19
clone_size: -
j_call: TRBJ2-6
cdr3_nt: TGTGCCAGTACCCGATTGAAGGGGTCTGGGGCCAACGTCCTGACTTTC
cdr3_aa: CASTRLKGSGANVLTF

d_call: -
v_call: TRBV7-3
clone_size: -
j_call: TRBJ1-5
cdr3_nt: TGTGCCAGCAGCCTGGACAGATATCAGCCCCAGCATTTT
cdr3_aa: CASSLDRYQPQHF

d_call: TRBD2
v_call: TRBV13
clone_size: -
j_call: TRBJ2-5
cdr3_nt: TGTGCCAGCAGCTTAAGGACTAGCCATAGGGAGACCCAGTACTTC
cdr3_aa: CASSLRTSHRETQYF

d_call: TRBD2
v_call: TRBV5-4
clone_size: once
j_call: TRBJ2-7
cdr3_nt: TGTGCCAGCAGCTTGAGGGCGGGAGCAGAAGTGCAGTACTTC
cdr3_aa: CASSLRAGAEVQYF

d_call: -
v_call: TRBV2
clone_size: once
j_call: TRBJ2-7
cdr3_nt: TGTGCCAGCATCGGGACTTCGTACGAGCAGTACTTC
cdr3_aa: CASIGTSYEQYF

d_call: -
v_call: TRBV6-5
clone_size: few
j_call: TRBJ1-1
cdr3_nt: TGTGCCAGCAGTTACTCGGGGGGTGCGAACACTGAAGCTTTCTTT
cdr3_aa: CASSYSGGANTEAFF

d_call: TRBD1
v_call: TRBV19
clone_size: once
j_call: TRBJ2-5
cdr3_nt: TGTGCCAGTAGTATGGGACAGGGGGCTTGGGAGACCCAGTACTTC
cdr3_aa: CASSMGQGAWETQYF

d_call: TRBD1
v_call: TRBV5-1
clone_size: once
j_call: TRBJ1-1
cdr3_nt: TGCGCCAGCAGCTATACAGGGGTTGGTGACACTGAAGCTTTCTTT
cdr3_aa: CASSYTGVGDTEAFF

d_call: -
v_call: TRBV7-9
clone_size: -
j_call: TRBJ2-5
cdr3_nt: TGTGCCATCGGAGGCAGGAGCTCGGAGACCCAGTACTTC
cdr3_aa: CAIGGRSSETQYF

d_call: -
v_call: TRBV5-1
clone_size: -
j_call: TRBJ1-2
cdr3_nt: TGCGCCAGCAGCTTGGCCGGCGCAGGGGTAGTCGACACCTTC
cdr3_aa: CASSLAGAGVVDTF

d_call: -
v_call: TRBV6-1
clone_size: -
j_call: TRBJ1-1
cdr3_nt: TGTGCCAGCAAGTTGTTGGAGGTGAACACTGAAGCTTTCTTT
cdr3_aa: CASKLLEVNTEAFF

d_call: TRBD1
v_call: TRBV4-1
clone_size: -
j_call: TRBJ2-7
cdr3_nt: TGCGCCAGCAGCCAACAACAGGGGCCCTACGAGCAGTACTTC
cdr3_aa: CASSQQQGPYEQYF

d_call: -
v_call: TRBV19
clone_size: -
j_call: TRBJ2-1
cdr3_nt: TGTGCCAGTAGTATAGTTCAGGGGCGCACAAGTGAGCAGTTCTTC
cdr3_aa: CASSIVQGRTSEQFF

d_call: TRBD1
v_call: TRBV27
clone_size: -
j_call: TRBJ1-5
cdr3_nt: TGTGCCAGCAGTTTCACAGGGGGCAAAAGGCCCCAGCATTTT
cdr3_aa: CASSFTGGKRPQHF

d_call: -
v_call: TRBV18
clone_size: -
j_call: TRBJ2-2
cdr3_nt: TGTGCCAGCTCCATCCTAACCGGGGAGCTGTTTTTT
cdr3_aa: CASSILTGELFF

d_call: -
v_call: TRBV25-1
clone_size: few
j_call: TRBJ1-1
cdr3_nt: TGTGCCACCAGGAGCGGGAACACTGAAGCTTTCTTT
cdr3_aa: CATRSGNTEAFF

d_call: -
v_call: TRBV4-1
clone_size: -
j_call: TRBJ2-7
cdr3_nt: TGCGCCAGCAGCCAAACCGGACATCCCTACGAGCAGTACTTC
cdr3_aa: CASSQTGHPYEQYF

d_call: -
v_call: TRBV11-2
clone_size: -
j_call: TRBJ1-1
cdr3_nt: TGTGCCAGCAGCCCAGGACTGTCAAACACTGAAGCTTTCTTT
cdr3_aa: CASSPGLSNTEAFF

d_call: -
v_call: TRBV2
clone_size: -
j_call: TRBJ2-5
cdr3_nt: TGTGCCAGCAGTGTAGTCAACCAAGAGACCCAGTACTTC
cdr3_aa: CASSVVNQETQYF

d_call: TRBD1
v_call: TRBV9
clone_size: -
j_call: TRBJ2-6
cdr3_nt: TGTGCCAGCAGCGTATCCCGCGACAGGGTGGACTCTGGGGCCAACGTCCTGACTTTC
cdr3_aa: CASSVSRDRVDSGANVLTF

d_call: TRBD1
v_call: TRBV28
clone_size: -
j_call: TRBJ2-3
cdr3_nt: TGTGCCGTCGACAGGGGAGAGGGATTAGATACGCAGTATTTT
cdr3_aa: CAVDRGEGLDTQYF

d_call: TRBD2
v_call: TRBV18
clone_size: -
j_call: TRBJ2-3
cdr3_nt: TGTGCCAGCTCACTGACTAGCGGGGGAGAAGATACGCAGTATTTT
cdr3_aa: CASSLTSGGEDTQYF

d_call: TRBD1
v_call: TRBV6-5
clone_size: -
j_call: TRBJ1-2
cdr3_nt: TGTGCCACAAAGACAGGGGGCTACGGCTACACCTTC
cdr3_aa: CATKTGGYGYTF

d_call: TRBD1
v_call: TRBV7-9
clone_size: few
j_call: TRBJ1-1
cdr3_nt: TGTGCCAGCAGCATACAGGGGGCCAATTTCAACACTGAAGCTTTCTTT
cdr3_aa: CASSIQGANFNTEAFF

d_call: TRBD2
v_call: TRBV7-9
clone_size: -
j_call: TRBJ2-1
cdr3_nt: TGTGCCAGCAGCTCTCCGGGACTAGCTACAGGCGAGCAGTTCTTC
cdr3_aa: CASSSPGLATGEQFF

d_call: -
v_call: TRBV9
clone_size: -
j_call: TRBJ1-1
cdr3_nt: TGTGCCAGCAGCGTAACCTTTGGGGGCGAAGCTTTCTTT
cdr3_aa: CASSVTFGGEAFF